The 21 T cell receptor beta chains presented below share a single source sample, sequenced in a study of blood T cell repertoires in COVID-19. The repertoire was sequenced with immunoSEQ multiplex PCR; TCRdb's copy has only in-frame clones and lacks some. Of about 52,000 clones listed, about 81% are singletons. The material sequenced was peripheral blood. Receptors originate from a woman over 75 with COVID-19, enrolled during active disease.

V gene TRBV7-3 combines with J gene TRBJ2-7, with a tentative D call TRBD2 (6 bases). CDR1 and CDR2 from the germline V gene are SGHTA and FQGTGA. The CDR3 has 15 residues. V lost 4 bases to trimming and J lost 2 bases, with 15 bases between them. Here the CDR3 reads CASSSNPGATYEQYF. Written as DNA, the CDR3 is TGTGCCAGCAGCTCAAATCCGGGAGCAACCTACGAGCAGTACTTC.

The genes are TRBV7-9 and TRBJ2-2, with D possibly matching TRBD1 (5 bases). The V end was cut by 0 bases, the J end by 5 bases, with 13 bases between. CDR3 length: 16 amino acids. In germline, CDR1 is SEHNR, CDR2 FQNEAQ (reference sequence). DNA of the CDR3: TGTGCCAGCAGCTTAGCGGCAGGGCTGGGAACCGGGGAGCTGTTTTTT. Its translation is CASSLAAGLGTGELFF.

This clone was recorded a few times. This chain uses TRBV7-9 with TRBJ1-3; D is ambiguous. Trimming took off 5 bases at V and 0 bases at J, with 8 bases between the two ends. Germline lookup yields CDR1 SEHNR and CDR2 FQNEAQ (reference sequence). The CDR3 totals 14 residues. The CDR3 region has the DNA TGTGCCAGCAGCCCGACTACCTCTGGAAACACCATATATTTT. Protein sequence: CASSPTTSGNTIYF. The full variable domain, in which reference TRBV7-9 and TRBJ1-3 provide the parts outside the CDR3, is DTGVSQNPRHKITKRGQNVTFRCDPISEHNRLYWYRQTLGQGPEFLTYFQNEAQLEKSRLLSDRFSAERPKGSFSTLEIQRTEQGDSAMYLCASSPTTSGNTIYFGEGSWLTVV.

CDR3 sequence reads: CASSPSRQGGIGELFF. The CDR3 DNA sequence: TGTGCCAGCTCACCTTCTCGACAGGGCGGTATCGGGGAGCTGTTTTTT. The chain is built from TRBV18 and TRBJ2-2, with 7 bases that match TRBD1. The V gene end was trimmed by 3 bases and the J gene end by 7 bases; junction bases not matched to a gene: 11. The CDR3 sequence is 16 residues long. Germline CDR1 is KGHSH and CDR2 is LQKENI.

The chain uses TRBV28 and TRBJ1-1; the D is unclear. V was pared by 7 bases and J by 7 bases, with 25 bases between. The CDR3 length is 16 residues. Per the germline V gene, CDR1 is MDHEN and CDR2 is SYDVKM. CDR3 sequence: CASNSNPGEWGVEAFF. As DNA, the CDR3 is TGTGCCAGCAACTCCAACCCGGGAGAGTGGGGTGTTGAAGCTTTCTTT.

The chain carries TRBV21-1 and TRBJ2-3; the table's TRBD2 call for D was not verified on the DNA. TRBV21-1 is a known pseudogene. This CDR3 is 13 amino acids long. The DNA for the CDR3 is TGTGCCAGCACCAAAGGCCCGGGGGATACGCAGTATTTT. Protein: CASTKGPGDTQYF.

The chain employs TRBV10-2 and TRBJ1-6; D gene uncertain. V lost 2 bases and J 6 bases, leaving 8 bases between the germline ends. The length of the CDR3 is 14 residues. In germline, CDR1 is WSHSY, CDR2 SAAADI. The CDR3 DNA follows: TGCGCCAGCAGTGAGGGCGGAGTTAATTCACCCCTCCACTTT. Its translation is CASSEGGVNSPLHF.

This clone was detected only a few times. The V call is TRBV6-5, the J call TRBJ1-5; D not resolved. This CDR3 has 13 residues. The germline CDR1 and CDR2 sequences are MNHEY and SVGAGI. The V and J ends lost 6 bases and 3 bases respectively, with 9 bases between them. As DNA, the CDR3 is TGTGCCAGCAGGCGGGCCATCAATCAGCCCCAGCATTTT. It encodes CASRRAINQPQHF.

V is TRBV7-9 and J is TRBJ2-7; TRBD1 matches at 7 bases. Losses at the gene ends were 3 bases for V and 0 bases for J; bases not matched to a gene: 5. Germline V lookup: CDR1 SEHNR, CDR2 FQNEAQ (reference sequence). This CDR3 spans 15 amino acids. The CDR3 DNA reads as TGTGCCAGCAGCTTCACAGGGGATGCCTCCTACGAGCAGTACTTC. Encoded protein: CASSFTGDASYEQYF.

The chain has TRBV19 and TRBJ2-7, with D hard to call. Trimming pared 5 bases from V and 6 bases from J, leaving 14 bases between. The CDR3 runs to 13 residues. CDR1 LNHDA and CDR2 SQIVND come from the germline V gene (reference sequence). The CDR3 DNA is TGTGCCAGTAGTCCTGTCGCGCGTGGCGAGCAGTACTTC. As protein: CASSPVARGEQYF. Filled out from reference TRBV19 and TRBJ2-7, the complete variable domain reads DGGITQSPKYLFRKEGQNVTLSCEQNLNHDAMYWYRQDPGQGLRLIYYSQIVNDFQKGDIAEGYSVSREKKESFPLTVTSAQKNPTAFYLCASSPVARGEQYFGPGTRLTVT.

J is TRBJ1-1 and V is TRBV14; D not certain. Looked up from germline, CDR1 is SGHDN and CDR2 is FVKESK. The CDR3 is made up of 14 amino acids. V dropped 1 base and J dropped 0 bases, with 6 bases sitting between them. The CDR3 spells CASSQAGMNTEAFF. In DNA form, the CDR3 reads TGTGCCAGCAGCCAAGCCGGGATGAACACTGAAGCTTTCTTT.

This rearrangement joins TRBV11-2 to TRBJ1-2; 9 nucleotides match TRBD1. The CDR3 covers 16 residues. Trimming at V came to 0 bases and at J to 4 bases, leaving 6 bases not matched to a gene. Germline V gene data show CDR1 as SGHAT and CDR2 as FQNNGV. The CDR3 sequence is CASSLDPTGGFYGYTF. The CDR3 nucleotides are TGTGCCAGCAGCTTAGATCCAACAGGGGGCTTCTATGGCTACACCTTC.

The V call is TRBV7-8, the J call TRBJ2-7; a weak D match, TRBD1 (5 bases). This CDR3 spans 12 amino acids. V was cut by 6 bases and J by 0 bases, with 6 bases left in between. Looked up from germline, CDR1 is SGHVS and CDR2 is FQNEAQ. The CDR3 reads CASRTVSYEQYF. CDR3 nucleotides: TGTGCCAGCAGGACAGTCTCCTACGAGCAGTACTTC.

V is TRBV5-1 and J is TRBJ1-1; D is uncertain. The CDR3 has 13 amino acids. Per germline, CDR1 SGHRS and CDR2 YFSETQ. V lost 0 bases and J lost 1, with 4 bases in between. The CDR3 sequence is CASSLAQNTEAFF. The DNA of the CDR3 is TGCGCCAGCAGCTTGGCCCAGAACACTGAAGCTTTCTTT.

J is TRBJ1-1 and V is TRBV9, with D perhaps TRBD1 (5 bases). In germline, CDR1 is SGDLS, CDR2 YYNGEE. Trimming took 3 bases from V and 4 from J, leaving 13 bases between them. The CDR3 has 14 residues. CDR3 amino acids: CASSGQPRSTEAFF. CDR3 sequence (DNA): TGTGCCAGCAGCGGACAGCCTCGGAGCACTGAAGCTTTCTTT.

This sequence joins TRBV7-2 and TRBJ2-1; a possible D gene is TRBD1 (6 bases). Between the trimmed V and J ends, which lost 5 bases and 8 bases, there was a span of 7 bases. The length of the CDR3 is 11 residues. Germline values: CDR1 SGHTA, CDR2 FQGNSA. The CDR3 bases are TGTGCCAGCAGCGACAGGTATGAGCAGTTCTTC. Translated, it gives CASSDRYEQFF. Complete variable domain (other parts from reference TRBV7-2 and TRBJ2-1): GAGVSQSPSNKVTEKGKDVELRCDPISGHTALYWYRQSLGQGLEFLIYFQGNSAPDKSGLPSDRFSAERTGGSVSTLTIQRTQQEDSAVYLCASSDRYEQFFGPGTRLTVL.

There are a few counts of this clone. The chain combines TRBV2 with TRBJ1-3; 7 bases match TRBD1. The CDR3 consists of 15 residues. The ends lost 5 bases at V and 6 bases at J; junction bases unmatched: 10. Germline V gene sequence: CDR1 SNHLY, CDR2 FYNNEI. Here the CDR3 DNA reads TGTGCCAGCAGTAGACAGGGATCCACATTAAACACCATATATTTT. It codes for CASSRQGSTLNTIYF.

The V gene is TRBV4-1, the J gene TRBJ2-5; 7 bases align to TRBD1. Losses at the gene ends were 2 bases for V and 4 bases for J; bases not matched to a gene: 10. CDR1 and CDR2 from the germline V gene are MGHRA and YSYEKL. The CDR3 length is 16 residues. CDR3 amino acids: CASSQSAGAGGETQYF. Written as DNA, the CDR3 is TGCGCCAGCAGCCAATCCGCAGGGGCAGGGGGAGAGACCCAGTACTTC.

This chain joins TRBV11-2 and TRBJ2-1; D call uncertain. Germline CDR1 and CDR2: SGHAT and FQNNGV. The CDR3 sequence is 14 residues long. Trimming took off 3 bases at V and 2 bases at J, with 8 bases between the two ends. The CDR3 region is CASSFRGTYNEQFF. As DNA, the CDR3 is TGTGCCAGCAGCTTCCGCGGAACCTACAATGAGCAGTTCTTC.

The rearrangement joins TRBV15 to TRBJ2-1; possibly TRBD1 for D (7 bases). Germline V gene data show CDR1 as LNHNV and CDR2 as YYDKDF (reference sequence). Trimming shortened V by 3 bases and J by 0 bases, and 9 bases separated the two germline ends. There are 15 residues in the CDR3. The CDR3, as DNA: TGTGCCACCAGCAGTCAGGGGGGCTCCTACAATGAGCAGTTCTTC. Translation: CATSSQGGSYNEQFF.

This clone was counted only a few times. The chain recombines TRBV5-4 with TRBJ1-2, with TRBD1 matching over 8 bases. Germline CDR1 is SGHNT and CDR2 is YYREEE (reference sequence). The CDR3 is 16 residues long. Unmatched junction bases numbered 12, after V lost 3 bases and J lost 5 bases. CDR3 amino acids: CASSSPLGQEGYGYTF. The CDR3 DNA reads as TGTGCCAGCAGCTCACCCCTGGGACAGGAGGGATATGGCTACACCTTC.